The table lists the clone carrying this T cell receptor (beta chain) with many counts. The antigen is undetermined. The V end lost 3 bases, the J end lost 11 bases, and 13 bases lay between the germline ends. CDR1 and CDR2 from the germline V gene are MDHEN and SYDVKM. The CDR3 is 12 amino acids. TCRdb recomputed calls from the reads with MiXCR, one row per CDR3 protein. Here the sample spans around 530,000 distinct CDR3 sequences, less than 30% being singletons. The data were obtained in a study of T cell repertoires in cytomegalovirus infection. Study summary: Both CMV infection and a matching HLA type were indicated by public TCR beta signatures. Study-wide points: HLA-C-restricted CMV clonotypes gave the most frequent clonotype in two of eight donors. Pooled public TCR beta family frequency picked out CMV carriers with the relevant HLA.

The genes are TRBV28 and TRBJ1-1; D perhaps matches TRBD1 (5 bases). The TCR comes from a human donor in good health (CMV status not recorded). Some clones in this sample may be carry-over from other donors' samples. Material: PBMCs. CDR3 in DNA: TGTGCCAGCAGTTTTGAGGCAGGGTGGGCTTTCTTT. Amino acids: CASSFEAGWAFF.